This T cell receptor beta chain originates from a study of cytomegalovirus exposure and HLA in healthy donors. Study-wide findings and caveats: Clusters of TCRs from the first cohort tended to co-occur in the approximately 120 validation repertoires (as a later analysis found).

Remarks on this clone: Its antigen is still unknown.

Assay used: immunoSEQ multiplex PCR; TCRdb lists only in-frame clones, some missing. The sample has approximately 230,000 clones; roughly 87% are singletons. Germline V CDR1 and CDR2: MGHRA, YSYEKL. Trimming stripped 3 bases from V and 1 base from J, with 13 bases between. This CDR3 has 16 amino acids. The TCR comes from a man younger than 30 in good health and CMV-seropositive. This chain connects TRBV4-1 to TRBJ1-5, with D unresolved. Specimen: PBMCs. This chain's CDR3 is CASSQALGLSNQPQHF. DNA for the CDR3: TGCGCCAGCAGCCAGGCCTTAGGTCTGAGCAATCAGCCCCAGCATTTT.